The 2 T cell receptor beta chains in this list originate from one sample, sequenced in a study of blood T cell repertoires in COVID-19. Only in-frame clones appear in the TCRdb table, and some are missing; sequencing was by immunoSEQ multiplex PCR. The table lists some 700,000 clones, about nine tenths of them singletons. Input material: peripheral blood. Receptor source: a woman aged 18-30 years with acute or convalescent COVID-19.

This chain joins TRBV12-5 and TRBJ2-7; 8 nucleotides align to TRBD2. The CDR3 consists of 15 residues. Per the germline V gene, CDR1 is LGHNT and CDR2 is FRNRAP. J gave up 5 bases and V 4 bases, and 10 bases lay outside the gene matches. The CDR3 nucleotides are TGTGCTAGTGGTTGGCTCGGGACTAGTACCGACGAGCAGTACTTC. Residues: CASGWLGTSTDEQYF.

The rearrangement joins TRBV9 to TRBJ2-7; 9 nucleotides match TRBD2. V lost 4 bases to trimming and J lost 3 bases; unmatched junction nucleotides: 11. This CDR3 is built from 16 residues. The germline V gene encodes CDR1 SGDLS and CDR2 YYNGEE. This chain's CDR3 is CASSPTISGGLYEQYF. CDR3 bases: TGTGCCAGCAGCCCCACCATCAGCGGGGGGCTCTACGAGCAGTACTTC.